This T cell receptor (beta chain) was identified during a study of identical twins. Germline V gene lookup returns CDR1 MNHNS and CDR2 SASEGT. CDR3 size: 17 residues. The V end lost 7 bases, the J end lost 7 bases, and 28 bases lay between the germline ends. This clonotype has only a few counts. Each CDR3 protein is one row after TCRdb ran MiXCR on the 5' RACE reads. The sample has some 600,000 distinct CDR3 sequences; roughly 7.2% are singletons. The sample was also linked to a second study, of yellow fever vaccine responses in identical twins.

Material: PBMCs. The receptor comes from a young woman in good health. This chain links TRBV6-1 with TRBJ1-2, with D perhaps TRBD1 (5 bases). The CDR3 DNA reads as TGTGCCAGCAACCCAACCGGGGGTCGGATGGGGTCTGGTGGCTACACCTTC. Encoded protein: CASNPTGGRMGSGGYTF.